This T cell receptor beta chain was captured in a study of cytomegalovirus exposure and HLA in healthy donors. The PCR made use of 60 Vbeta and 13 Jbeta primers. The method was immunoSEQ multiplex PCR; TCRdb's version includes in-frame clones alone and lacks a portion of them. The table lists 100,000 to 150,000 clones, roughly 70% of them singletons. The sample consisted of PBMCs. The receptor's source is a man aged 35 to 55 in good health and CMV-seropositive.

CDR3 in DNA: TGTGCCAGCAGCTTAGAACGGACAGGGGGCCGGTCCACCTTC. Translated: CASSLERTGGRSTF. The chain uses TRBV11-2 and TRBJ1-2; 11 positions match TRBD1. V shed 0 bases and J 13 bases; nucleotides not matched to a gene: 7. CDR1 is SGHAT and CDR2 is FQNNGV in the germline V gene. The CDR3 spans 14 residues.